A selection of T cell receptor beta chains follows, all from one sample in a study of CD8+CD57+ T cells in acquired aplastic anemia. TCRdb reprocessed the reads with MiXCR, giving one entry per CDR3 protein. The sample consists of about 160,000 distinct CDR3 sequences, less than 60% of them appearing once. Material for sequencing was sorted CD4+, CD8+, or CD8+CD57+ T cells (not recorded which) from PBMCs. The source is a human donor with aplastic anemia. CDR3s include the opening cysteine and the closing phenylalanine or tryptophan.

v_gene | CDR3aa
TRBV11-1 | CASSSGQQLNNEQFF
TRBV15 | CATSRDRDTYNEKLFF
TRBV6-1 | CASSTGTGGYEQYF
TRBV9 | CASSTGQSNYEQYF
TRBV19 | CASTRQGDSEAFF
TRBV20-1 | CSAREDYGYTF
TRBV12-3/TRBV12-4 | CASSSTGGRNPYF
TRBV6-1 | CASSESGYEQYF
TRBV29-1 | CSVEWTGDNYEQYF
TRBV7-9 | CASRSGTGAGPPLHF
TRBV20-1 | CSARRGQGSPLHF
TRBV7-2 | CASSSVAGNEQFF
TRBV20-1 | CSAPGTLGGDEQYF
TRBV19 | CASRSRNIYGYTF
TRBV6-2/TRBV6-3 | CASMGGNYGYTF
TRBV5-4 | CASSTRYGSYNEQFF
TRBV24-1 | CATSEITGELFF
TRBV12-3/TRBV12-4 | CASSPRDGTGELFF